This T cell receptor beta chain comes out of a study of cytomegalovirus exposure and HLA in healthy donors. The PCR made use of 60 Vbeta and 13 Jbeta primers. Original data processing: A later analysis tallied 75 million to 80 million unique TCR beta chains, some 10 million of them shared. Method: immunoSEQ multiplex PCR; TCRdb's copy keeps in-frame clones and lacks some. D and trimming come from the DNA, and the V and J calls and clone size come from that table. The data contain about 160,000 clones, more than 65% of them seen just once; the ten biggest clones take up roughly 1.3%. The CDR3 contains 16 residues. Germline CDR1 and CDR2: SGDLS and YYNGEE. Trimming pared 4 bases from V and 5 bases from J, leaving 19 bases between.

This receptor was identified in a man aged 25-45 years in good health and CMV-seronegative. The V gene is TRBV9, the J gene TRBJ1-5, with D tentatively TRBD1 (5 bases). The sample consisted of PBMCs. The CDR3 DNA reads as TGTGCCAGCAGCCCGAGAATAGGGGTTGGGCATCAGCCCCAGCATTTT. Its protein product is CASSPRIGVGHQPQHF.